The entry below describes one T cell receptor (beta chain). These data belong to a study of shared clonotypes between healthy human individuals. The protocol was immunoSEQ multiplex PCR, while the TCRdb copy is restricted to in-frame clones and leaves out a portion. The table lists 490,000 or so clones, around 80% of them singletons. Germline V gene sequence: CDR1 MNHNS, CDR2 SASEGT. The CDR3 contains 14 residues. The V and J ends lost 5 bases and 5 bases respectively, with 12 bases between them. Sequencing input: PBMCs. The sequence was collected from a woman aged 40 to 50 in good health. Some clones in this sample may be carry-over from other donors' samples. The gene calls are TRBV6-1 and TRBJ2-2, with D tentatively TRBD1 (5 bases). The CDR3 loop is CASSWQTETGELFF. The CDR3 DNA sequence: TGTGCCAGCAGTTGGCAGACAGAAACCGGGGAGCTGTTTTTT.